This T cell receptor beta chain was recorded in a study of blood T cell repertoires in COVID-19. TCRdb's table, derived via immunoSEQ multiplex PCR, lists solely in-frame clones and lacks some. The sample records 250,000 to 300,000 clones, 80% to 90% being singletons. V gave up 10 bases and J gave up 2 bases; unmatched junction bases: 5. CDR3 length: 14 amino acids. The V gene's germline CDR1 is LNHDA and CDR2 SQIVND (reference sequence). The chain carries TRBV19 and TRBJ2-6; TRBD1 agrees at 7 bases. Material: peripheral blood. The sequence derives from a young woman with active or convalescent COVID-19. The CDR3 sequence: CATQTGAGANVLTF. The CDR3 DNA is TGTGCCACTCAAACAGGGGCTGGGGCCAACGTCCTGACTTTC.